This T cell receptor beta chain was sequenced for a study of beta chain features in type 1 diabetes. In its sample, this clone was seen a few times. No antigen is known for it. The study reverse transcribed the entire isolated RNA, so it sequenced expressed TCRB transcripts. The assay was immunoSEQ multiplex PCR, and TCRdb's table has in-frame clones only and misses some. The table includes some 700,000 clones, over 10% detected once. The CDR3 spans 16 residues. From germline, CDR1 is SGHNT and CDR2 YYREEE (reference sequence). V gave up 0 bases and J gave up 0 bases, with 10 bases separating them. Whole-study results and caveats: In all four CD4+ subsets, TCRB CDR3 length was significantly, moderately reduced in type 1 diabetes.

The material sequenced was naive CD4+ T cells from blood. This TCR was recovered from a man between 18 and 35 years old with type 1 diabetes. This chain connects TRBV5-4 to TRBJ1-3; TRBD1 is a possible D gene (5 bases). The chain's CDR3 is CASSLAKGTSGNTIYF. In DNA form, the CDR3 reads TGTGCCAGCAGCTTGGCCAAGGGGACCTCTGGAAACACCATATATTTT.